Below are 2 T cell receptor beta chains sequenced from a single sample in a study of cytomegalovirus exposure and HLA in healthy donors. PCR involved 60 Vbeta and 13 Jbeta primers. Profiled with immunoSEQ multiplex PCR; TCRdb holds only in-frame clones, not every one. In all, the sample yields 150,000 to 200,000 clones. The sample comprised PBMCs. These receptors originate from a man younger than 45 in good health and CMV-seronegative.

V gene TRBV19 combines with J gene TRBJ1-2; D unclear. This CDR3 is built from 11 residues. The ends were cut back, 5 bases at V and 2 bases at J, with 3 bases in the middle. CDR1 and CDR2 from the germline V gene are LNHDA and SQIVND (reference sequence). The CDR3 bases are TGTGCCAGTAGTTTAAACTATGGCTACACCTTC. It translates to CASSLNYGYTF.

The chain has TRBV18 and TRBJ2-7, with a possible D match to TRBD2 (5 bases). Trimming pared 5 bases from V and 10 bases from J, leaving 24 bases between. Germline V CDR1 and CDR2: KGHSH, LQKENI. The CDR3 sequence is 15 residues long. CDR3 nucleotides: TGTGCCAGCTCATCGGGATTTAGGGTCCCAAACTCCCAGTACTTC. Translating it yields CASSSGFRVPNSQYF. The full variable domain, completed using reference TRBV18 and TRBJ2-7, is NAGVMQNPRHLVRRRGQEARLRCSPMKGHSHVYWYRQLPEEGLKFMVYLQKENIIDESGMPKERFSAEFPKEGPSILRIQQVVRGDSAAYFCASSSGFRVPNSQYFGPGTRLTVT.